The text below deals with one T cell receptor (beta chain). Its antigen has not been determined. Per-base qualities were not stored, and no clone one base away is much larger. The sample originates from a study of shared clonotypes between healthy human individuals (dated by TCRdb to the early 2020s). Looking at the study overall: The cohort included three men and a couple of women between 18 and 49 years of age. Leukapheresis yielded between about 0.9 and 9.5 billion PBMCs per donor. To increase sequencing depth and limit assay-specific biases, TCR repertoire library preparation and sequencing were carried out by different laboratories using diverse techniques. To estimate repertoire size and how much clonotype sharing occurs between individuals, the study deeply sequenced the blood TCR repertoires of five or six healthy adults. For each donor, CD4 naive and CD4 memory were each given three plates, CD8 naive was given two plates, and CD8 memory was given one plate.

The donors were healthy, HIV-negative adults who had no recently reported acute infections or vaccinations. Every donor was a Caucasian adult living in Nashville, Tennessee, USA. CD4+ T cells were enriched through magnetic negative selection, after which naive cells were positively selected on CD45RA and the remaining negative fraction served as the memory subset. Blood was obtained by leukapheresis, after which PBMCs were separated by Ficoll-Histopaque density gradient centrifugation and cryopreserved in liquid nitrogen vapor phase. Analytical flow cytometry was used to check the purity and quantity of each magnetically sorted T cell population. Genomic DNA was isolated from each sorted fraction and quantified by UV absorbance on a Nanodrop 2000c. Paper-wide results and their limitations: Sharing across a few donors was observed for around 5% of naive CD4, under 4% of naive CD8, 2% to 2.5% of memory CD4, and about 0.4% of memory CD8 clonotypes. Sampling was limited to blood, and TCR repertoires in tissue likely differ from TCR repertoires in blood. Based on pairwise subsampling, the degree of clonotype sharing among donors was expected to be affected by sequencing depth. Even with the large sequencing depth, rarefaction of the sorted-subset datasets indicated that sequencing was incomplete. Compared with non-shared clonotypes, the clonotypes found in all four sorted-subset donors had higher generation probabilities. Estimated clonotype richness was generally larger for naive than for memory subsets. The small number of donors limited the genetic and exposure-history diversity represented.

Using the deep immunoSEQ assay, multiplex PCR amplified TCR CDR3 regions from genomic DNA. Extracted genomic DNA from each cell subset was spread evenly across all wells of several immunoSEQ 96-well plates, with each plate serving as a replicate. Each replicate PCR for sorted subsets received roughly 0.2 ug genomic DNA, equal to about 30,000 T cell genomes. Purified libraries were quantified with a Qubit 3.0 fluorometer, sized on a Bioanalyzer 2100, and re-quantified with the KAPA Library Quantification kit. A separate single-read 150-cycle Illumina NextSeq 550 flow cell was used to sequence each immunoSEQ 96-well plate. Concerning the study's data processing: Because only junctional sequences without quality scores were contained in the immunoSEQ output, filtering matching that applied to full-length reads could not be performed. Sequences were annotated with PyIR, a Python wrapper for IgBLAST v1.9, using IMGT germline references to assign V/J genes and CDR3. Reads with weak V/J assignments (E-value above 1e-6), missing CDR3, stop codons, out-of-frame junctions, or ambiguous translated residues were removed. V3J clonotypes were defined as sequences sharing the same inferred V gene, J gene, and CDR3 amino acid sequence. Percentage overlap between repertoires was calculated by dividing the number of shared unique clonotypes by the size of the smaller repertoire. RTK rarefaction, the Chao1 estimator, and Recon v2.1 estimates of unobserved clonotypes were used to assess repertoire richness. For all TCRbeta clonotypes obtained by the gDNA method from a few donors, generation probabilities were computed with OLGA. TCRdb obtained this table from immuneACCESS and retained in-frame rearrangements with V and J assigned. These tables miss some clones; where compared with another copy, unresolved V genes account for less than half of the shortfall, and the remainder is unexplained. That table furnishes V, J and clone size, whereas the DNA furnished D and trimming. The sample contains more than 850,000 clones, around three quarters of them found a single time. The ten biggest clones cover 0.5% to 0.6% of the sample.

From its cysteine to its phenylalanine, the CDR3 spans 16 amino acids. The sequence is cut down to CDR3 DNA, 48 bases in frame from base 1. From a lookup of the germline V gene, CDR1 and CDR2 are SGHRS and YFSETQ. V trim: 3 bases; J trim: 0 bases; unmatched bases: 9. The V and J segments used are TRBV5-1 and TRBJ2-7, with 7 central nucleotides matching TRBD1. Sequencing was performed on memory CD4+ T cells from PBMCs. What this sample's cell subset or site label stands for: CD45RA-negative fraction. The clonotype comes from a man in his late teens or twenties in good health. Some clones in this sample may be carry-over from other donors' samples. The CDR3 amino acid sequence is: CASSSPPGQLSYEQYF. DNA sequence: TGCGCCAGCAGCTCCCCACCGGGACAGCTCTCCTACGAGCAGTACTTC.